This T cell receptor beta chain was observed in a study of blood T cell repertoires in COVID-19. Study at large: Acute and convalescent COVID-19 samples came from the United States, Italy and Spain. The analysed material was cDNA or gDNA that came from T cells, B-cell-depleted T cells, or PBMCs.

As handled by the study authors: Cell counts per sample came from amplifying reference gene primers. The data were produced by immunoSEQ multiplex PCR, yet TCRdb's version contains in-frame clones alone and is incomplete. Clone size and V and J calls were adopted from that table, with D and trimming inferred from the DNA. The sample holds 300,000 or so clones; about 90% are singletons and the top ten take 3.7%. CDR1 and CDR2 (germline): MGHRA, YSYEKL. The CDR3 sequence is 14 residues long. The V and J ends lost 3 bases and 6 bases respectively, with 11 bases between them. The chain recombines TRBV4-1 with TRBJ2-2; maybe TRBD2 (6 bases). The TCR originated in a woman in her 40s with acute or convalescent COVID-19. Material for sequencing was peripheral blood. The CDR3 nucleotides read TGCGCCAGCAGCCAGGATAGACTAGCCGGGGAGCTGTTTTTT. Translated, it gives CASSQDRLAGELFF.